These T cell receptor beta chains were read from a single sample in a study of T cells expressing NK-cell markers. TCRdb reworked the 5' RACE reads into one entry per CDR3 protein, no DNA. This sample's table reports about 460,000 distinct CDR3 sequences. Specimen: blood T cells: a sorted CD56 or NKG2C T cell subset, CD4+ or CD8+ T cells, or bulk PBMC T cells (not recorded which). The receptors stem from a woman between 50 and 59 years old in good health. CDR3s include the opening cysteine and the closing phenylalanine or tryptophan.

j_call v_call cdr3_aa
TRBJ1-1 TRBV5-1 CASRTDLNTEAFF
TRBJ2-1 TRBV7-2 CASSSPGLAGGPNEQFF
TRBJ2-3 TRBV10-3 CAISGDGLDTDTQYF
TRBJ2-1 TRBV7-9 CASSRGGAGSPNEQFF
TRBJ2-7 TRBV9 CASSRDMGPYEQYF
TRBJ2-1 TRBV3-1 CASSQVGLASYNEQFF
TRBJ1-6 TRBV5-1 CASSTYNSPLHF
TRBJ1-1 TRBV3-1 CASHSTSEAFF
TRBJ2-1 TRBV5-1 CASSPKQGGDEQFF
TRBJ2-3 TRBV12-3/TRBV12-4 CASSIRTRADTQYF
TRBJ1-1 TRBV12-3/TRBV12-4 CASSGVVDSAFF
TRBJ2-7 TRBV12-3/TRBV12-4 CASSPQTSGRAGQYF
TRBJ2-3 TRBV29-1 CSVEIAGGRDTQYF
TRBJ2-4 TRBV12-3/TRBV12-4 CASTQGGALLGKNIQYF
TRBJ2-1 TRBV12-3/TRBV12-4 CASSFQRKLGEQFF
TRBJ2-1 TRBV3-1 CASSQGVGAGGNNEQFF
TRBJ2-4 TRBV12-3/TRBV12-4 CASSSPSFKGRRAKNIQYF
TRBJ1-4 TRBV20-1 CSAWDRAGNEKLFF
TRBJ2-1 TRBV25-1 CASSPTDLTYNEQFF
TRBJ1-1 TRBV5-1 CASSLTAGLGMNTEAFF
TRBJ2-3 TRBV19 CATKVDRLTDTQYF
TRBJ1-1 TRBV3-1 CASSQDLGGEAFF
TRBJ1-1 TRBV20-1 CSAGGQGLNTEAFF
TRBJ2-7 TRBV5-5 CASSSGPGRHYEQYF
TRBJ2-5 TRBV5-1 CASSSGRAYTTQYF
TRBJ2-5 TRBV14 CASSPLAGEGETQYF
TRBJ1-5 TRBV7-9 CASAPTGAGIQPQHF
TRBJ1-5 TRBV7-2 CASSPPSDNQPQHF